Below, 15 T cell receptor beta chains from the same sample are listed, as sequenced in a study of blood T cells in healthy people across ages. Primers used in a second PCR of about 6 to 11 cycles were a sample-barcoded 5' primer and a J-beta primer mix. TCRdb re-analysed the 5' RACE reads in MiXCR, keeping a single row per CDR3 protein. The sample holds some 560,000 distinct CDR3 sequences; approximately 26% are singletons and the top ten take 3.6%. These data also featured in a second study, about T cells of mothers and their children.

Sequencing input: blood. Receptors were obtained from a boy aged 2 to 10 in good health.

This clonotype has at least ten counts. The rearrangement joins TRBV7-8 to TRBJ2-4, with 9 bases lining up with TRBD1. With 3 bases clipped from V and 2 bases from J, the junction kept 8 bases outside the gene matches. The CDR3 has 17 residues. CDR1 and CDR2 from the germline V gene are SGHVS and FQNEAQ. The CDR3 bases are TGTGCCAGCAGCTTCCAACAGGGGGCGAGTTCCAAAAACATTCAGTACTTC. Translation: CASSFQQGASSKNIQYF.

The rearrangement uses TRBV30 and TRBJ1-2; D ambiguous. The CDR3 has 13 amino acids. CDR1 GTSNPN and CDR2 SVGIG come from the germline V gene (reference sequence). The ends were cut back, 2 bases at V and 4 bases at J, with 11 bases in the middle. This chain's CDR3 is CAWSPLGSYGYTF. The CDR3 nucleotides are TGTGCCTGGAGTCCCCTTGGCAGCTATGGCTACACCTTC. Drawing the rest from reference TRBV30 and TRBJ1-2, the complete variable domain is SQTIHQWPATLVQPVGSPLSLECTVEGTSNPNLYWYRQAAGRGLQLLFYSVGIGQISSEVPQNLSASRPQDRQFILSSKKLLLSDSGFYLCAWSPLGSYGYTFGSGTRLTVV.

CDR3 in amino acids: CASSYSTGLSNEQFF. The CDR3 DNA follows: TGTGCCAGCAGTTACTCGACAGGGCTTTCGAATGAGCAGTTCTTC. This sequence joins TRBV6-5 and TRBJ2-1; 7 nucleotides align to TRBD1. The CDR3 runs 15 residues. In germline, CDR1 is MNHEY, CDR2 SVGAGI. Trimming removed 0 bases from V and 7 bases from J; junction bases left unmatched: 6.

The V call is TRBV6-2 or TRBV6-3, the J call TRBJ1-2; 9 nucleotides align to TRBD1. CDR1 MNHEY and CDR2 SVGEGT come from the germline V gene. After removal of 2 bases from V and 8 bases from J, the junction contained 9 bases not matched to a gene. The CDR3 sequence is 15 residues long. The CDR3 sequence: CASSYTQQGAGGYTF. The CDR3 region has the DNA TGTGCCAGCAGTTACACTCAACAGGGGGCTGGCGGCTACACCTTC.

This sequence joins TRBV14 and TRBJ1-4; the D gene is possibly TRBD1 (5 bases). V was clipped by 5 bases and J by 4 bases, with 8 bases between them. CDR1 SGHDN and CDR2 FVKESK come from the germline V gene. CDR3 length: 13 amino acids. The CDR3 loop reads CASSGGNNEKLFF. The CDR3 DNA follows: TGTGCCAGCAGCGGGGGGAATAATGAAAAACTGTTTTTT.

Of note for this clonotype: Compared with germline, one end of the junction differs, possibly owing to a read error. J is TRBJ2-2 and V is TRBV29-1; D gene unclear. CDR1 SQVTM and CDR2 ANQGSEA come from the germline V gene. This CDR3 region has 11 residues. DNA of the CDR3: TGCATCGTTGTTGGGGCCGGGGAGCTGTTTTTT. Translation: CIVVGAGELFF.

The chain recombines TRBV29-1 with TRBJ2-7; D could derive from TRBD1 or TRBD2 (5 bases each). The CDR3 is made up of 13 amino acids. Trimming took 4 bases from V and 1 from J, leaving 11 bases between them. In germline, CDR1 is SQVTM, CDR2 ANQGSEA. This CDR3 is CSVAGDGSYEQYF. The CDR3 coding sequence is TGCAGCGTTGCTGGGGACGGATCCTACGAGCAGTACTTC.

This clonotype has just a few counts. The chain employs TRBV6-4 and TRBJ2-1, with 10 bases lining up with TRBD1. The CDR3 is 15 amino acids. V shed 7 bases and J 4 bases; nucleotides not matched to a gene: 7. The germline V gene encodes CDR1 MRHNA and CDR2 SNTAGT. This CDR3 is CASTAGTGEYNEQFF. The CDR3 region has the DNA TGTGCCAGCACCGCCGGGACAGGGGAGTACAATGAGCAGTTCTTC.

This clonotype was detected many times. The chain links TRBV10-2 to TRBJ2-6; TRBD1 aligns across 7 bases. The germline CDR1 and CDR2 sequences are WSHSY and SAAADI. The V gene end was trimmed by 6 bases and the J gene end by 0 bases; junction bases not matched to a gene: 11. This CDR3 contains 18 residues. CDR3: CASRNAGTAVSGANVLTF. CDR3 DNA sequence: TGCGCCAGCAGGAACGCCGGGACAGCCGTCTCTGGGGCCAACGTCCTGACTTTC.

Notes on this clonotype: A junction end diverges from the germline sequence, so it may reflect a read error. This chain connects TRBV5-5 to TRBJ2-1; a possible D gene is TRBD1 (6 bases). CDR3 length: 17 residues. Germline loops: CDR1 SGHKS, CDR2 YYEKEE (reference sequence). As DNA, the CDR3 is TGTGCCAGCAGGTTGGGCCCCTATGGACAGTTTGACAATGAGCAGTTCTTC. Translation gives CASRLGPYGQFDNEQFF.

This clonotype showed up just a few times. The J gene is TRBJ2-1, the V gene TRBV5-1, with 9 nucleotides matching TRBD1. This CDR3 is built from 17 residues. Germline CDR1 reads SGHRS; CDR2 reads YFSETQ. The J segment lost 2 bases and the V segment lost 4 bases, leaving 10 bases of the junction unmatched. For the CDR3, the DNA is TGCGCCAGCAGCCCACCCTTGGGGACAGGGACCTACAATGAGCAGTTCTTC. Amino acid sequence: CASSPPLGTGTYNEQFF. The full variable domain, completed using reference TRBV5-1 and TRBJ2-1, is KAGVTQTPRYLIKTRGQQVTLSCSPISGHRSVSWYQQTPGQGLQFLFEYFSETQRNKGNFPGRFSGRQFSNSRSEMNVSTLELGDSALYLCASSPPLGTGTYNEQFFGPGTRLTVL.

This chain uses TRBV12-5 with TRBJ1-1; D is ambiguous. The germline V gene encodes CDR1 LGHNT and CDR2 FRNRAP. Trimming stripped 4 bases from V and 4 bases from J, with 7 bases between. This CDR3 is 12 amino acids long. The CDR3 region has the DNA TGTGCTAGTGGTTCCCTACGCACTGAAGCTTTCTTT. Encoded protein: CASGSLRTEAFF.

The V call is TRBV5-1, the J call TRBJ2-4; 8 bases agree with TRBD2. The CDR3 is made up of 17 amino acids. J gave up 5 bases and V 4 bases, and 14 bases lay outside the gene matches. Germline loops: CDR1 SGHRS, CDR2 YFSETQ. CDR3 protein: CASSPGTRGSSQNIQYF. In DNA form, the CDR3 reads TGCGCCAGCAGCCCCGGGACTAGAGGTAGTAGCCAAAACATTCAGTACTTC.

The chain employs TRBV6-1 and TRBJ2-7; possible D gene TRBD2, 6 bases. The V end was cut by 2 bases, the J end by 6 bases, with 17 bases between. The CDR3 loop spans 15 amino acids. Looked up from germline, CDR1 is MNHNS and CDR2 is SASEGT. This CDR3 is CASSERGLSGPEQYF. CDR3 nucleotides: TGTGCCAGCAGTGAACGAGGACTATCGGGGCCCGAGCAGTACTTC.

This clonotype was found a few times. The V call is TRBV20-1, the J call TRBJ2-5, with 11 bases that match TRBD2. The J segment lost 0 bases and the V segment lost 6 bases, leaving 12 bases of the junction unmatched. CDR1 is DFQATT and CDR2 is SNEGSKA in the germline V gene (reference sequence). The CDR3 loop spans 17 amino acids. The CDR3 protein is CSAHSSPGLADQETQYF. The CDR3 DNA is TGCAGTGCCCACTCGTCCCCGGGACTAGCGGACCAAGAGACCCAGTACTTC.